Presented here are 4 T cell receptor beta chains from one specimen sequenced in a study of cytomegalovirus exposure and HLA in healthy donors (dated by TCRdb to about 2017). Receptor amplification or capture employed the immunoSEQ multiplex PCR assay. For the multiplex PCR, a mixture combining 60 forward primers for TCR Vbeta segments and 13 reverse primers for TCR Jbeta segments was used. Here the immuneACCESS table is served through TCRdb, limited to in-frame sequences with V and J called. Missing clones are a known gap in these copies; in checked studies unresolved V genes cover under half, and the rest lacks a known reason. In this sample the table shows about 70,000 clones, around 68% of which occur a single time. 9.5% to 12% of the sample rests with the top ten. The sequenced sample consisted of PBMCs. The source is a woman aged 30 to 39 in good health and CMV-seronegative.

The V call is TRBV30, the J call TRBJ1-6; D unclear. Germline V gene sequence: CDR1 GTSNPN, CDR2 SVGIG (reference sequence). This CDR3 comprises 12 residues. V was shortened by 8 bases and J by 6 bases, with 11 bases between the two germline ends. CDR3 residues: CAHSHSNSPLHF. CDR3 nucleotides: TGTGCCCACTCTCACAGTAATTCACCCCTCCACTTT. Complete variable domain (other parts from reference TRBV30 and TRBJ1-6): SQTIHQWPATLVQPVGSPLSLECTVEGTSNPNLYWYRQAAGRGLQLLFYSVGIGQISSEVPQNLSASRPQDRQFILSSKKLLLSDSGFYLCAHSHSNSPLHFGNGTRLTVT.

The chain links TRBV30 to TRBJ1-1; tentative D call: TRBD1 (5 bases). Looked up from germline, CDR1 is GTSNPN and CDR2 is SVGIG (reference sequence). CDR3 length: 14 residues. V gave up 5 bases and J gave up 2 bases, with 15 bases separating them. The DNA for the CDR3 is TGTGCCTGGCTGCCCCTTGACAGCAACACTGAAGCTTTCTTT. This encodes CAWLPLDSNTEAFF.

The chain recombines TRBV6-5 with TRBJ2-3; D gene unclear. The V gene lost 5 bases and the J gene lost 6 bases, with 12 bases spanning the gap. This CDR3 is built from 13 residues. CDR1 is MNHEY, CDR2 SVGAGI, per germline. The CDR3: CASSRFLQDTQYF. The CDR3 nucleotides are TGTGCCAGCAGTCGTTTCCTCCAGGATACGCAGTATTTT.

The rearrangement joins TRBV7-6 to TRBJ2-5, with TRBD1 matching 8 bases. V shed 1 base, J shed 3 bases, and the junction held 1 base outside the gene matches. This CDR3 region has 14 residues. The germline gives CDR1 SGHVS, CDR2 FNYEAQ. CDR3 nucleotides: TGTGCCAGCAGCTTAGGGACAGGGAAAGAGACCCAGTACTTC. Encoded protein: CASSLGTGKETQYF.